A single sample is the source of the 25 T cell receptor beta chains below, sequenced in a study of CD4 T cells in relation to SARS-CoV-2 and coronaviruses. Unexposed donor CD4+ T cells date from about 2011-2018, before the COVID-19 pandemic. CD4+ T cells were isolated from the cells after about nine days of culture. Profiling relied on immunoSEQ multiplex PCR, and the TCRdb table lists in-frame clones only, not all of them. Of 20,000 to 25,000 clones listed, about three quarters were seen once; the top ten hold roughly a sixth. These receptors are not linked to any known antigen. Sequenced material: CD4+ T cells from PBMCs, cultured in vitro. These receptors were collected from a human donor in good health.

The chain uses TRBV4-1 and TRBJ2-1; 10 positions match TRBD2. The CDR3 loop spans 17 amino acids. With 0 bases clipped from V and 4 bases from J, the junction kept 6 bases outside the gene matches. Germline lookup yields CDR1 MGHRA and CDR2 YSYEKL. The CDR3 bases are TGCGCCAGCAGCCAAGATGGGGGACTAGCGTCTTACAATGAGCAGTTCTTC. Amino acids: CASSQDGGLASYNEQFF.

J is TRBJ2-5 and V is TRBV28, with 10 bases aligning to TRBD1. V lost 2 bases and J lost 1; bases outside the gene matches: 4. The germline V gene has CDR1 MDHEN and CDR2 SYDVKM. This CDR3 has 16 amino acids. CDR3 protein: CASSLGTGAIQETQYF. Here the CDR3 DNA reads TGTGCCAGCAGTTTAGGGACAGGGGCTATCCAAGAGACCCAGTACTTC.

The chain joins TRBV19 to TRBJ1-5; perhaps TRBD1 as D (6 bases). The germline V gene has CDR1 LNHDA and CDR2 SQIVND (reference sequence). V dropped 6 bases and J dropped 5 bases, with 17 bases sitting between them. CDR3 length: 15 amino acids. This chain's CDR3 is CASRGLAGAYQPQHF. DNA of the CDR3: TGTGCCAGTAGGGGTTTGGCGGGGGCTTATCAGCCCCAGCATTTT.

This chain joins TRBV10-3 and TRBJ2-1; 8 nucleotides align to TRBD2. The V gene end was trimmed by 6 bases and the J gene end by 10 bases; junction bases not matched to a gene: 11. This CDR3 is built from 14 residues. Germline CDR1 reads ENHRY; CDR2 reads SYGVKD. CDR3 protein: CAIRSGLAGGEQFF. In DNA form, the CDR3 reads TGTGCCATCAGATCGGGCCTAGCGGGTGGAGAGCAGTTCTTC.

The J gene is TRBJ1-6, the V gene TRBV7-3; D gene uncertain. Germline V gene lookup returns CDR1 SGHTA and CDR2 FQGTGA. The length of the CDR3 is 14 residues. The germline V and J ends were trimmed by 5 bases and 6 bases, with 11 bases remaining between them. The CDR3 is CASSVGKSNSPLHF. CDR3 sequence (DNA): TGTGCCAGCAGCGTCGGGAAGTCTAATTCACCCCTCCACTTT.

This clone was picked up a small number of times. This CDR3 is CASSLSTGAQQPQHF. The DNA for the CDR3 is TGTGCCAGCAGTTTATCAACGGGGGCTCAGCAGCCCCAGCATTTT. J is TRBJ1-5 and V is TRBV28; the D gene is possibly TRBD1 (6 bases). CDR1 and CDR2 (germline): MDHEN, SYDVKM. V lost 1 base, J lost 7 bases, and 14 bases lay in between. This CDR3 is 15 amino acids long.

This clone has only a few counts. J is TRBJ1-1 and V is TRBV7-7, with D possibly TRBD1 on 6 matching bases. Germline values: CDR1 SSHAT, CDR2 FNYEAQ (reference sequence). V lost 5 bases, J lost 5 bases, and 12 bases lay in between. This CDR3 has 13 amino acids. CDR3 residues: CASSQGRETEAFF. The CDR3 DNA reads as TGTGCCAGCAGCCAGGGGAGGGAGACTGAAGCTTTCTTT.

This clone has a single count. The J gene is TRBJ1-6, the V gene TRBV24-1; D unclear. This CDR3 spans 12 amino acids. V was pared by 10 bases and J by 7 bases, with 10 bases between. Germline CDR1 and CDR2: KGHDR and SFDVKD. This CDR3 is CATSTGNSPLHF. The CDR3 nucleotides read TGTGCCACAAGCACTGGAAATTCACCCCTCCACTTT.

In its sample, this clone was seen a few times. The gene calls are TRBV30 and TRBJ1-2; the match to TRBD1 covers 8 bases. Trimming at V came to 0 bases and at J to 4 bases, leaving 1 base not matched to a gene. Per germline, CDR1 GTSNPN and CDR2 SVGIG (reference sequence). This CDR3 is built from 13 residues. The CDR3 protein is CAWSVGQVYGYTF. As DNA, the CDR3 is TGTGCCTGGAGTGTGGGACAGGTCTATGGCTACACCTTC.

The J gene is TRBJ2-7, the V gene TRBV24-1, with D perhaps assigned TRBD1 or TRBD2 (6 bases each). V was trimmed by 7 bases and J by 2 bases, leaving 17 bases between them. Per germline, CDR1 KGHDR and CDR2 SFDVKD. CDR3 size: 15 residues. The DNA of the CDR3 is TGTGCCACCAGCACAGGGTTAGCGGAGGCCTACGAGCAGTACTTC. Translating it yields CATSTGLAEAYEQYF.

The CDR3 coding sequence is TGTGCCAGCAGCTTAGTCGTGGCTTCCGATACGCAGTATTTT. Translating it yields CASSLVVASDTQYF. The chain links TRBV7-9 to TRBJ2-3; the D is unclear. CDR1 and CDR2 (germline): SEHNR, FQNEAQ (reference sequence). The CDR3 is 14 residues long. Trimming took 1 base from V and 6 from J, leaving 11 bases between them. The whole variable domain, filled in from reference TRBV7-9 and TRBJ2-3, reads DTGVSQNPRHKITKRGQNVTFRCDPISEHNRLYWYRQTLGQGPEFLTYFQNEAQLEKSRLLSDRFSAERPKGSFSTLEIQRTEQGDSAMYLCASSLVVASDTQYFGPGTRLTVL.

The chain is built from TRBV6-4 and TRBJ2-1; 9 nucleotides line up with TRBD2. This CDR3 has 16 residues. The junction had 7 bases not matched to a gene; V was cut back by 1 base and J by 6 bases. CDR1 is MRHNA, CDR2 SNTAGT, per germline. DNA of the CDR3: TGTGCCAGCAGTGACTATGATAGCGGGAGTCGCAATGAGCAGTTCTTC. This translates into CASSDYDSGSRNEQFF.

J is TRBJ2-1 and V is TRBV10-2; no clear D. The CDR3 spans 9 residues. In germline, CDR1 is WSHSY, CDR2 SAAADI. The ends were cut back, 6 bases at V and 12 bases at J, with 6 bases in the middle. This chain's CDR3 is CASSMMQFF. The CDR3 DNA sequence: TGCGCCAGCAGCATGATGCAGTTCTTC.

This chain connects TRBV11-2 to TRBJ1-1; D is undetermined. This CDR3 is 13 amino acids long. Trimming removed 3 bases at V and 1 base at J, with 6 bases between. The V gene's germline CDR1 is SGHAT and CDR2 FQNNGV. The CDR3 spells CASSFKENTEAFF. CDR3 nucleotide sequence: TGTGCCAGCAGCTTCAAGGAGAACACTGAAGCTTTCTTT.

The rearrangement uses TRBV11-3 and TRBJ2-2, with D uncertain. The CDR3 sequence is 13 residues long. The germline V gene has CDR1 SGHNT and CDR2 YENEEA. V lost 5 bases and J lost 4, with 8 bases in between. The CDR3 loop reads CASSPDPTGELFF. CDR3 sequence (DNA): TGTGCCAGCAGCCCGGACCCCACCGGGGAGCTGTTTTTT.

This chain links TRBV12-3 or TRBV12-4 with TRBJ1-1; perhaps TRBD1 as D (6 bases). CDR3 length: 13 residues. V gave up 5 bases and J gave up 4 bases, with 11 bases separating them. The CDR3 nucleotides are TGTGCCAGCAGTAACATCAGGGGCACTGAAGCTTTCTTT. Amino acid sequence: CASSNIRGTEAFF.

This clone was detected once. The chain has TRBV20-1 and TRBJ2-4; tentative D call: TRBD2 (6 bases). V was pared by 3 bases and J by 0 bases, with 9 bases between. The CDR3 covers 14 residues. Per the germline V gene, CDR1 is DFQATT and CDR2 is SNEGSKA (reference sequence). The CDR3 reads CSASPGLAKNIQYF. The CDR3 nucleotides read TGCAGTGCTAGTCCGGGACTAGCCAAAAACATTCAGTACTTC.

This rearrangement joins TRBV18 to TRBJ2-3, with D possibly being TRBD2 (5 bases). CDR3 size: 15 residues. The germline gives CDR1 KGHSH, CDR2 LQKENI. The V end was cut by 5 bases, the J end by 0 bases, with 12 bases between. CDR3 loop: CASSSQRWSTDTQYF. For the CDR3, the DNA is TGTGCCAGCTCATCTCAGCGGTGGAGCACAGATACGCAGTATTTT.

V and J are TRBV5-1 and TRBJ2-7; possibly TRBD1 or TRBD2 for D (5 bases each). CDR3 length: 14 residues. The ends were cut back, 0 bases at V and 3 bases at J, with 10 bases in the middle. Germline lookup yields CDR1 SGHRS and CDR2 YFSETQ. CDR3 loop: CASSLAGADYEQYF. The CDR3 DNA follows: TGCGCCAGCAGCTTGGCCGGGGCAGACTACGAGCAGTACTTC.

This chain joins TRBV18 and TRBJ1-4, with TRBD1 as a possible D gene (5 bases). V was clipped by 3 bases and J by 6 bases, with 11 bases between them. CDR3 length: 14 amino acids. CDR1 KGHSH and CDR2 LQKENI come from the germline V gene. In nucleotides, the CDR3 is TGTGCCAGCTCACCTGCTGGGGCTCATGAAAAACTGTTTTTT. As protein: CASSPAGAHEKLFF.

V is TRBV13 and J is TRBJ2-3, with 11 nucleotides matching TRBD2. The V gene's germline CDR1 is PRHDT and CDR2 FYEKMQ (reference sequence). V lost 5 bases to trimming and J lost 1 base; unmatched junction nucleotides: 11. The CDR3 runs 18 residues. CDR3 amino acids: CASSTQTRLAGRTDTQYF. The CDR3 DNA reads as TGTGCCAGCAGCACCCAAACCAGACTAGCGGGACGCACAGATACGCAGTATTTT.

The J gene is TRBJ2-7, the V gene TRBV30; TRBD2 matches 12 bases. The length of the CDR3 is 16 residues. CDR1 GTSNPN and CDR2 SVGIG come from the germline V gene (reference sequence). V shed 0 bases and J 2 bases; nucleotides not matched to a gene: 5. CDR3 nucleotide sequence: TGTGCCTGGAGTGTAGGGGCTAGCGGGAGGGCCTACGAGCAGTACTTC. Protein sequence: CAWSVGASGRAYEQYF.

CDR3 in DNA: TGTGCCAGCAGTCCCCGAACTGGGGGCGTGGGAAACACCATATATTTT. This translates into CASSPRTGGVGNTIYF. The chain has TRBV6-6 and TRBJ1-3, with D possibly being TRBD1 (6 bases). The CDR3 extends over 16 amino acids. Germline assignment: CDR1 MNHNY and CDR2 SVGAGI (reference sequence). V gave up 5 bases and J gave up 4 bases, with 18 bases separating them.

The chain has TRBV9 and TRBJ2-1; D gene ambiguous. V lost 2 bases, J lost 6 bases, and 6 bases lay in between. The CDR3 loop spans 12 amino acids. CDR1 SGDLS and CDR2 YYNGEE come from the germline V gene. The CDR3 DNA reads as TGTGCCAGCAGCGTCTTTCCCAATGAGCAGTTCTTC. It codes for CASSVFPNEQFF. The variable domain in full, completed from reference TRBV9 and TRBJ2-1, reads DSGVTQTPKHLITATGQRVTLRCSPRSGDLSVYWYQQSLDQGLQFLIQYYNGEERAKGNILERFSAQQFPDLHSELNLSSLELGDSALYFCASSVFPNEQFFGPGTRLTVL.

This clone has more than one count but fewer than ten. The chain combines TRBV18 with TRBJ2-7; the D is unclear. V lost 3 bases to trimming and J lost 6 bases, with 15 bases between them. The CDR3 is 14 amino acids. Germline CDR1 KGHSH, CDR2 LQKENI. CDR3 loop: CASSPPGSSLEQYF. CDR3 DNA: TGTGCCAGCTCACCCCCGGGCTCGTCTCTCGAGCAGTACTTC.